The clone carrying this T cell receptor beta chain was detected a few times. Its antigen is currently unknown. This CDR3 is built from 16 residues. V was clipped by 6 bases and J by 7 bases; unmatched bases: 14. The data stem from a study of CD8 T cells in ankylosing spondylitis. Findings and caveats of the study: Ankylosing spondylitis blood appeared to carry a characteristic TCR beta motif of roughly eight highly homologous variants.

A single record per CDR3 protein comes from TCRdb applying MiXCR to the 5' RACE reads. The table records 300,000 to 400,000 distinct CDR3 sequences, around 22% of them present only once. This TCR came from a male donor with ankylosing spondylitis. The genes are TRBV12-3 or TRBV12-4 and TRBJ2-7, with 11 bases aligning to TRBD1. Sequencing was performed on blood, either unsorted or a sorted T cell fraction (not recorded which). This CDR3 is CASSPPDGQGAREQYF. CDR3 sequence (DNA): TGTGCCAGCAGCCCCCCAGATGGACAGGGGGCCCGGGAGCAGTACTTC.